A selection of T cell receptor beta chains follows, all from one sample in a study of T cells after yellow fever vaccination. TCRdb re-analysed the 5' RACE reads in MiXCR, keeping a single row per CDR3 protein. The sample has 500,000 to 550,000 distinct CDR3 sequences, 20% to 25% seen once. Sequencing was performed on PBMCs, taken around 3 weeks after the first yellow fever vaccination. The receptors originated from a man between 18 and 35 years old who received the YFV17D yellow fever vaccine. The CDR3 runs from the conserved cysteine through the conserved F or W. The listing skips clone size in some rows; elsewhere it reads once, few, many or a size class.

CDR3,J,size,V
CASSDAGEDTQYF,TRBJ2-3,.,TRBV6-1
CASSPDISYGYTF,TRBJ1-2,few,TRBV6-1
CATSDFSTDTQYF,TRBJ2-3,many,TRBV24-1
CASREWDRIMTDTQYF,TRBJ2-3,.,TRBV5-1
CASGRQGPGDTQYF,TRBJ2-3,few,TRBV7-2
CASSAGQSGGTDTQYF,TRBJ2-3,.,TRBV5-1
CASSLGGVSFF,TRBJ2-1,few,TRBV6-2/TRBV6-3
CASSWVLAEQFF,TRBJ2-1,few,TRBV5-5
CASSLVPATNEKLFF,TRBJ1-4,.,TRBV11-2
CASRNTGDGYTF,TRBJ1-2,few,TRBV6-5